The rows below give T cell receptor beta chains drawn from one sample of a study of T cells in localized non-small cell lung cancer. The method was immunoSEQ multiplex PCR; TCRdb's version includes in-frame clones alone and lacks a portion of them. Of roughly 11,000 clones in the sample, 70% to 90% are singletons; the top ten hold about 20%. Sequencing used peripheral blood, obtained before any cancer treatment. These receptors were taken from a male donor aged 60 or over with stage I lung adenocarcinoma. CDR3s include the opening cysteine and the closing phenylalanine or tryptophan. D genes are given only for firm matches. Some rows mark clone size as missing; the rest say once, few, many or name a class of expanded clone.

j_call d_call clone_size v_call cdr3_nt cdr3_aa
TRBJ1-1 . . TRBV21-1 TGTGCCAGCAGCATACACGAGCTTAACGGATACCTGGGGAACACTGAAGCTTTCTTT CASSIHELNGYLGNTEAFF
TRBJ1-5 . . TRBV6-1 TGTGCCAGCAGCCACCAGGTAGCAAATCAGCCCCAGCATTTT CASSHQVANQPQHF
TRBJ2-5 TRBD2 . TRBV4-3 TGCGCCAGCAGCCAGGGACTAGCGGGGTTTGGAGAGACCCAGTACTTC CASSQGLAGFGETQYF
TRBJ1-5 . . TRBV30 TGTGCCTGGAGTGTATGGGGGGGGAATCAGCCCCAGCATTTT CAWSVWGGNQPQHF
TRBJ2-7 TRBD2 few TRBV27 TGTGCCAGCAGTATGACGGGCGGGGGATCCTACGAGCAGTACTTC CASSMTGGGSYEQYF
TRBJ2-2 . . TRBV10-3 TGTGCCATCAGTCCGGGACAAACGAACACCGGGGAGCTGTTTTTT CAISPGQTNTGELFF
TRBJ1-3 . . TRBV27 TGTGCCAGCAGTTCCCTGAGGGGCCCGTATGGAAACACCATATATTTT CASSSLRGPYGNTIYF
TRBJ2-1 . . TRBV19 TGTGCCAGTAGTATAGCAGGGGTAGCTAGGAATGAGCAGTTCTTC CASSIAGVARNEQFF
TRBJ2-5 . . TRBV29-1 TGCAGCGTTACTCCGGGAGCAGGGGTGACCCAGTACTTC CSVTPGAGVTQYF
TRBJ2-7 . once TRBV19 TGTGCCAGTAGTGTGGGCCCGGCGGCCTACGAGCAGTACTTC CASSVGPAAYEQYF
TRBJ2-1 TRBD1 . TRBV11-3 TGTGCCAGCAGCTTGGGGACAGGGATAGGTAATGAGCAGTTCTTC CASSLGTGIGNEQFF
TRBJ2-5 TRBD2 . TRBV19 TGTGCCAGTAGTTTCGGACTAGCAGAGACCCAGTACTTC CASSFGLAETQYF
TRBJ1-1 . . TRBV6-5 TGTGCCAGCAGTTTGGGCACCTGGGGCACTGAAGCTTTCTTT CASSLGTWGTEAFF
TRBJ1-6 . . TRBV28 TGTGCCAGCAGCGCAATTCAGGTCTCCTATAATTCACCCCTCCACTTT CASSAIQVSYNSPLHF
TRBJ2-7 TRBD1 . TRBV5-6 TGTGCCAGCAGCTTTTGGGACAGGCGGCCAGGCGGCGAGCAGTACTTC CASSFWDRRPGGEQYF
TRBJ1-1 . . TRBV18 TGTGCCAGCTCACCAGGGACGACGATGAACACTGAAGCTTTCTTT CASSPGTTMNTEAFF
TRBJ1-1 . . TRBV28 TGTGCCAGCATCACATTGAGCCAGAGAAAGAACACTGAAGCTTTCTTT CASITLSQRKNTEAFF
TRBJ2-1 TRBD1 . TRBV6-5 TGTGCCAGCAGTTCCCTCACAGGGGCGAATATAGATGAGCAGTTCTTC CASSSLTGANIDEQFF
TRBJ2-1 . once TRBV11-1 TGTGCCAGCATCGGAGCCCACAATGAGCAGTTCTTC CASIGAHNEQFF
TRBJ1-2 TRBD1 . TRBV7-2 TGTGCCAGCAGCATTAGGACAGGAGGCTACACCTTC CASSIRTGGYTF
TRBJ2-3 . . TRBV19 TGTGCCAGTAGTCCCCGGCTGAGGGATACGCAGTATTTT CASSPRLRDTQYF
TRBJ1-5 . once TRBV19 TGTGCCAGTAGTTGGAGGGATCAGGGCAATCAGCCCCAGCATTTT CASSWRDQGNQPQHF
TRBJ2-5 . . TRBV29-1 TGCAGCGTTGGGCAGTCTGAGGGGGAGACCCAGTACTTC CSVGQSEGETQYF
TRBJ2-5 . . TRBV2 TGTGCCAGCAGTAGGAGCGGGCAAGAGACCCAGTACTTC CASSRSGQETQYF
TRBJ2-2 TRBD1 once TRBV9 TGTGCCAGCAGCGAGGGACAGGGCACCGGGGAGCTGTTTTTT CASSEGQGTGELFF
TRBJ1-2 . . TRBV20-1 TGCAGTGCTAGAGGGAGATATGGCTACACCTTC CSARGRYGYTF
TRBJ1-5 TRBD1 few TRBV6-5 TGTGCCAGCAGTCTATACCGGGACAGGAATCAGCCCCAGCATTTT CASSLYRDRNQPQHF
TRBJ2-3 . . TRBV19 TGTGCCAGTAGTGTTTCGAGGGGCAGCGATACGCAGTATTTT CASSVSRGSDTQYF
TRBJ2-7 . once TRBV7-9 TGTGCCAGCAGCCCGATGGTAGGTCCCAACGAGCAGTACTTC CASSPMVGPNEQYF
TRBJ2-7 TRBD1 . TRBV9 TGTGCCAGCAGCGTAGGCGACAGGGACTACGAGCAGTACTTC CASSVGDRDYEQYF
TRBJ2-5 . once TRBV11-2 TGTGCCAGCAGCTTAGGAGGGAAGGAGACCCAGTACTTC CASSLGGKETQYF
TRBJ2-3 . . TRBV5-4 TGTGCCAGCAGCTTGGGGGGGGTCGGAGATACGCAGTATTTT CASSLGGVGDTQYF
TRBJ2-7 . . TRBV5-4 TGTGCCAGCAGCCCGTACGTCGGTGGTGGACGGGACTCAAACTACGAGCAGTACTTC CASSPYVGGGRDSNYEQYF
TRBJ1-5 . . TRBV2 TGTGCCAGCAGTGTGGGGGAGAGCAATCAGCCCCAGCATTTT CASSVGESNQPQHF
TRBJ2-3 . . TRBV28 TGTGCCAGCAGTCAACGGCCGCAGTATTTT CASSQRPQYF
TRBJ2-5 . once TRBV7-7 TGTGCTAGCAGCTTAGGCCCCGGGGGATCCCAAGAGACCCAGTACTTC CASSLGPGGSQETQYF
TRBJ1-2 TRBD1 . TRBV7-9 TGTGCCAGCAGCTCGACGGACAGGGCCTACACCTTC CASSSTDRAYTF